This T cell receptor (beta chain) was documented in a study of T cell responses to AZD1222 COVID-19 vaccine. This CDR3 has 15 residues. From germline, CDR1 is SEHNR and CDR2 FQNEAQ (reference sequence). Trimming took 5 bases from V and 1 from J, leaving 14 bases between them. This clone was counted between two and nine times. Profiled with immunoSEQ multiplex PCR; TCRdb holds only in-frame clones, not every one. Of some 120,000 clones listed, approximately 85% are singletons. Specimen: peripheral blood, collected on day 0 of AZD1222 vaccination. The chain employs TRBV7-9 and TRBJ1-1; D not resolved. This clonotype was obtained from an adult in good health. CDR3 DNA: TGTGCCAGCAGCCCGCCCCGGCAGGCGAACACTGAAGCTTTCTTT. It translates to CASSPPRQANTEAFF.